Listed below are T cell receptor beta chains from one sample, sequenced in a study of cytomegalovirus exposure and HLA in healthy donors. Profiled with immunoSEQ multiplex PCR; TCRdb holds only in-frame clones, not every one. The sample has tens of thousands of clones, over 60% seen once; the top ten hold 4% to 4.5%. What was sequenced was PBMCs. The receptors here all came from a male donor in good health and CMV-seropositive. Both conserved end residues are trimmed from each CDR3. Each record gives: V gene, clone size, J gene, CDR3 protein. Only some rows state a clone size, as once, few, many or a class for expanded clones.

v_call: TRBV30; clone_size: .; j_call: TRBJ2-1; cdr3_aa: AWRRAGGVSDNEQF
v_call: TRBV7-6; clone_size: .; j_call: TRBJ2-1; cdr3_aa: ASSHGTSGYNEQF
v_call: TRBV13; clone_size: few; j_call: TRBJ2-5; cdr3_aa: ASSLDGGGETQY
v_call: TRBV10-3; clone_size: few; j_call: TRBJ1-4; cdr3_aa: AISGGGPTNEKLF
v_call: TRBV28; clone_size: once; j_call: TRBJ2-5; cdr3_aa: ASSPFTGRGIQETQY
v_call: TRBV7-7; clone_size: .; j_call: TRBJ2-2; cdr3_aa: ASSSTKSGLAGGELF
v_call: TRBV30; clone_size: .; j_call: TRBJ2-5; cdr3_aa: AWSVPGVGETQY
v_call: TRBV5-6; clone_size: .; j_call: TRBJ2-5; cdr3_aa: ASSWGSGGWRAETQY
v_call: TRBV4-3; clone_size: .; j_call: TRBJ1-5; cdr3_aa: ASSHQEGARQPQH
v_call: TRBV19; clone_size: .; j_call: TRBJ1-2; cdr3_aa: ASSIGQYGYT
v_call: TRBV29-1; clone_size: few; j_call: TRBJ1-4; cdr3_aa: SGQGALGEKLF
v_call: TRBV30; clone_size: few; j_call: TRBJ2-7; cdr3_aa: AWRQRTYEQY
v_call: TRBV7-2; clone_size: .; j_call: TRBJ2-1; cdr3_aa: ASSRAGSYNEQF
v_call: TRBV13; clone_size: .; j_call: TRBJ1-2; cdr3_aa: ASSPPTGLGYT
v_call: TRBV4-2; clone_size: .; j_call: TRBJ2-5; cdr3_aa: ASSQDLREQTQY
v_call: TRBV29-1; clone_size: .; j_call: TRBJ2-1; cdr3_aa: SESAGGPGEQF
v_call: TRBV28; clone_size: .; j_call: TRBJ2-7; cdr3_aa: ASIQGGGQY
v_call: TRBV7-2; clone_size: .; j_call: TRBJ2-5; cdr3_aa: ASSPIRGRTN
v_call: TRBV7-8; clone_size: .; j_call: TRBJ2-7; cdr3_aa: ASSLGGGYAEY
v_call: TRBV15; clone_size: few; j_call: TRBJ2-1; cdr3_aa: ATSRDRGLAGVNEQF
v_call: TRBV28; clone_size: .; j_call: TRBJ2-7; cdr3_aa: ASYSGQGIGEQY
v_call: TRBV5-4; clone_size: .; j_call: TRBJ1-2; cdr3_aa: ASWKGEGARISYGYT
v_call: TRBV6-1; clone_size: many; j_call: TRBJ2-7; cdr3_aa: ASSEYGGGHSEQY
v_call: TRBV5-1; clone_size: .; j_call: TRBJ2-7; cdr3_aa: ASSPRGRSSYEQY
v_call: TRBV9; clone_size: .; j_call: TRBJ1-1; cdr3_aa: ASSVAVQGGTEAF
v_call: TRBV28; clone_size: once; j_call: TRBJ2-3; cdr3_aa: ASRPSGKDTQY
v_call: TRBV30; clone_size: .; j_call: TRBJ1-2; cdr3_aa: AWSHRIGGGYP
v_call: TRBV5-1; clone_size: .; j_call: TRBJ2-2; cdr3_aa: ASRPPRLAGEIGTGELF
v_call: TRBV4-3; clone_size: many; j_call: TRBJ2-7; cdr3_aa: ASSQEVRDRQY
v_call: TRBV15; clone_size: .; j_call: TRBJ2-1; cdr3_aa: ATGAGGSLYGEQF
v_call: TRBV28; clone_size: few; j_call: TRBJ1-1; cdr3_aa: ASSSGQAGGTEAF
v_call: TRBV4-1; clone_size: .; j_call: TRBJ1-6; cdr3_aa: ASSQVIVSYNSPLH
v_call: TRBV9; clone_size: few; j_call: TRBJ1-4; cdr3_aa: ASSVAGTGLNEKLF
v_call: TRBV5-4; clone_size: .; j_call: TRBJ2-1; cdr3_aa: ASSLVVAYYNEQF
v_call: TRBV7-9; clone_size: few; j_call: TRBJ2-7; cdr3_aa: ASSFREKTGEQY
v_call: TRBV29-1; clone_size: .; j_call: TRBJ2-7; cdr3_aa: SVELPDYEQY
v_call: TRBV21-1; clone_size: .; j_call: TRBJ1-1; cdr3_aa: ASSTGRVKPNTEAF
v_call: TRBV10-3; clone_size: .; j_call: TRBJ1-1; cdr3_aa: ATSIMNTEAF
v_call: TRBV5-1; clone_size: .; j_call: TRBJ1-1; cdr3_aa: ASSLAGGWTEAF
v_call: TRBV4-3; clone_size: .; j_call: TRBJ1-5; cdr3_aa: ASSQERQAGQPQH
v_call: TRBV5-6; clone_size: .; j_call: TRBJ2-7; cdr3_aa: ASSLTGDEQY
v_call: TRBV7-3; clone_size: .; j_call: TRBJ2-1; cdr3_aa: ASSPGKGLAGGDEQF
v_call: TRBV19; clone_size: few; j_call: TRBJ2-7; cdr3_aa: ASSLTDSSYEQY
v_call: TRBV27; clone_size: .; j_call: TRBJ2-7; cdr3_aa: ASRPGTDYEQY
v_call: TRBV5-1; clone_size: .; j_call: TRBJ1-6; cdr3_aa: ASSLTGNTLH
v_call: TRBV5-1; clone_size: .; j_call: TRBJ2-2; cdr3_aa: ASSSPGHPGTGELF